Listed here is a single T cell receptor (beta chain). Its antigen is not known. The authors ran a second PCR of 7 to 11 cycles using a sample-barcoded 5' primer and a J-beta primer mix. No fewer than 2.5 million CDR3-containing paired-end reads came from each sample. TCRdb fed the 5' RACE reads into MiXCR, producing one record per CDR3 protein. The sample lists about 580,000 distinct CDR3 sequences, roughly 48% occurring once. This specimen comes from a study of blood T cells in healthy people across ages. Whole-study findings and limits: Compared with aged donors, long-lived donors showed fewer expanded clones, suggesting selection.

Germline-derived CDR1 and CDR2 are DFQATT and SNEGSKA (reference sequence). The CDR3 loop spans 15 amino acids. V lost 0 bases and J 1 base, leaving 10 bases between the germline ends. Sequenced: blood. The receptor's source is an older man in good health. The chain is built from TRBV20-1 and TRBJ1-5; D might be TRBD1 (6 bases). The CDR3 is CSARDQQGSNQPQHF. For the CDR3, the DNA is TGCAGTGCTAGAGATCAACAGGGAAGCAATCAGCCCCAGCATTTT.